The 16 T cell receptor beta chains presented below share a single source sample, sequenced in a study of blood T cells in healthy people across ages (dated by TCRdb to between 2014 and 2017). Library preparation employed 5' RACE. Data came from an Illumina HiSeq 2500. The second PCR ran for roughly 7 to 11 cycles and used a J-beta primer mix along with a sample-barcoded 5' primer. TCRdb's own reprocessing of the public reads used fastp at Q25 and MiXCR and kept productive beta chains. Rows merge per CDR3 protein into single entries with the most common DNA and genes. The sample table shows hundreds of thousands of distinct CDR3 sequences, and around 30% are seen once. Of the sample, around 29% falls within the top ten clones. The sample consisted of blood. Receptor source: a woman aged 70-85 years in good health.

This clonotype was observed a few times. A junction end diverges from the germline sequence, so it may reflect a read error. The genes are TRBV11-2 and TRBJ2-2; TRBD2 is a possible D gene (5 bases). This CDR3 contains 17 residues. In germline, CDR1 is SGHAT, CDR2 FQNNGV. The CDR3 region has the DNA TGTGCCAGCAGCTTAGTGGCCCGGTCAGAGAACACCGGGGAACTGTTTTTT. As protein: CASSLVARSENTGELFF.

The chain combines TRBV20-1 with TRBJ1-4; D unclear. Germline V lookup: CDR1 DFQATT, CDR2 SNEGSKA (reference sequence). This CDR3 is built from 13 residues. V lost 5 bases and J 4 bases, leaving 11 bases between the germline ends. The CDR3 DNA follows: TGCAGTGCTGACGGACCGAATAATGAAAAACTGTTTTTT. Encoded protein: CSADGPNNEKLFF.

CDR3 sequence (DNA): TGCAGCGTTGCTCAGGCGGGGTACCAAGGAAACACCATATATTTT. It yields the protein CSVAQAGYQGNTIYF. The rearrangement uses TRBV29-1 and TRBJ1-3; D not certain. Germline V CDR1 and CDR2: SQVTM, ANQGSEA. The CDR3 sequence is 15 residues long. V dropped 4 bases and J dropped 4 bases, with 17 bases sitting between them.

This rearrangement joins TRBV2 to TRBJ2-6; a weak D match, TRBD2 (6 bases). Trimming removed 10 bases at V and 4 bases at J, with 11 bases between. The CDR3 covers 13 residues. CDR1 is SNHLY, CDR2 FYNNEI, per germline. The CDR3 sequence is CATWREGANVLTF. The CDR3 DNA reads TGTGCCACCTGGAGGGAAGGGGCCAACGTCCTGACTTTC.

The chain carries TRBV28 and TRBJ2-5, with TRBD2 as a possible D gene (5 bases). The last part of the DNA fits TRBJ2-1 better; the J call may be wrong. Germline CDR1 MDHEN, CDR2 SYDVKM. CDR3 size: 12 residues. CDR3 DNA: TGTGCCAGCAGTTTATCGGGGTTTGAGCAGTTCTTC. It translates to CASSLSGFEQFF.

The V gene is TRBV20-1, the J gene TRBJ2-7; TRBD2 aligns across 7 bases. Germline V gene lookup returns CDR1 DFQATT and CDR2 SNEGSKA (reference sequence). V shed 6 bases and J 2 bases; nucleotides not matched to a gene: 10. The CDR3 is made up of 14 amino acids. The CDR3 here is CSAWGLQVPYEQYF. The DNA for the CDR3 is TGCAGTGCCTGGGGACTACAGGTCCCCTACGAGCAGTACTTC.

The rearrangement links TRBV6-1 to TRBJ2-2; TRBD2 agrees at 9 bases. Germline trimming cut 3 bases from V and 8 bases from J; bases unmatched to any gene: 7. This CDR3 has 15 amino acids. Germline CDR1 is MNHNS and CDR2 is SASEGT. The CDR3 coding sequence is TGTGCCAGCAGTGACGTAGCGGGGGTCCCGGGGGAGCTGTTTTTT. Translating gives CASSDVAGVPGELFF.

Here the CDR3 reads CASSQEPEMSHTQYF. CDR3 DNA sequence: TGCGCCAGCAGCCAGGAACCGGAGATGAGCCATACGCAGTATTTT. The rearrangement links TRBV4-1 to TRBJ2-3; no definite D call. The CDR3 covers 15 residues. Germline V gene data show CDR1 as MGHRA and CDR2 as YSYEKL. Deletions cut 3 bases from V and 7 bases from J, with 17 bases between.

This clonotype has at least ten counts. The V call is TRBV5-1, the J call TRBJ2-4; D not certain. The germline V gene has CDR1 SGHRS and CDR2 YFSETQ. The CDR3 spans 15 residues. V lost 0 bases and J lost 2, with 9 bases in between. The CDR3 is CASSLDGGTKNIQYF. The CDR3 DNA reads as TGCGCCAGCAGCTTGGACGGCGGAACCAAAAACATTCAGTACTTC.

There are a few counts of this clonotype. The chain uses TRBV27 and TRBJ2-7; 10 bases are shared with TRBD2. The CDR3 is 18 residues long. J lost 0 bases, V lost 5 bases, and 13 bases had no gene match. The germline gives CDR1 MNHEY, CDR2 SMNVEV (reference sequence). CDR3 region: CASSPRAGASGSSYEQYF. The CDR3 DNA is TGTGCCAGCAGTCCTCGCGCGGGAGCTAGCGGGAGCTCCTACGAGCAGTACTTC.

The gene calls are TRBV28 and TRBJ1-1; D might be TRBD1 (6 bases). The V end was cut by 11 bases, the J end by 1 base, with 14 bases between. The CDR3 loop spans 13 amino acids. Germline assignment: CDR1 MDHEN and CDR2 SYDVKM. CDR3 sequence: CAAKGHKNTEAFF. CDR3 coding DNA: TGTGCCGCAAAGGGACACAAGAACACTGAAGCTTTCTTT.

The J gene is TRBJ1-4, the V gene TRBV5-5; D remains ambiguous. This CDR3 spans 14 amino acids. V lost 2 bases, J lost 8 bases, and 13 bases lay in between. Germline V CDR1 and CDR2: SGHKS, YYEKEE (reference sequence). The CDR3 DNA follows: TGTGCCAGCAGCTTCGGTGCTCTAGGGGAAAAACTGTTTTTT. It codes for CASSFGALGEKLFF.

The sample holds a few counts of this clonotype. This chain links TRBV28 with TRBJ2-5; TRBD2 might be the D (6 bases). This CDR3 has 16 amino acids. Trimming stripped 6 bases from V and 1 base from J, with 18 bases between. The germline gives CDR1 MDHEN, CDR2 SYDVKM. The CDR3 here is CASSRQAGPFQETQYF. In DNA form, the CDR3 reads TGTGCCAGCAGCCGTCAAGCGGGTCCCTTCCAAGAGACCCAGTACTTC. The full variable domain, with the rest looked up from reference TRBV28 and TRBJ2-5, is DVKVTQSSRYLVKRTGEKVFLECVQDMDHENMFWYRQDPGLGLRLIYFSYDVKMKEKGDIPEGYSVSREKKERFSLILESASTNQTSMYLCASSRQAGPFQETQYFGPGTRLLVL.

This clonotype was detected many times. The junction differs from germline at one of its ends, possibly a read error. The J gene is TRBJ2-3, the V gene TRBV20-1; D possibly matches TRBD1 or TRBD2 (6 bases each). The CDR3 extends over 15 amino acids. Germline CDR1 reads DFQATT; CDR2 reads SNEGSKA (reference sequence). CDR3 amino acids: CSARGGQGGTDTQYF. The CDR3 region has the DNA TGCAGTGCCAGAGGGGGGCAGGGAGGCACAGATACGCAGTATTTT.

Only a few counts were recorded for this clonotype. The chain combines TRBV27 with TRBJ2-3; the match to TRBD2 covers 10 bases. CDR3 length: 16 amino acids. CDR1 MNHEY and CDR2 SMNVEV come from the germline V gene (reference sequence). Trimming at V came to 5 bases and at J to 6 bases, leaving 11 bases not matched to a gene. The CDR3 DNA sequence: TGTGCCAGCAGTGCCCTCTCTAGCGGGAGACGGGATACGCAGTATTTT. Translating it yields CASSALSSGRRDTQYF.

The V call is TRBV6-6, the J call TRBJ1-2; no definite D call. CDR3 length: 14 residues. The germline V and J ends were trimmed by 2 bases and 5 bases, with 12 bases remaining between them. Germline CDR1 and CDR2: MNHNY and SVGAGI (reference sequence). The CDR3 sequence is CASSYAGSQYGYTF. CDR3 bases: TGTGCCAGCAGTTACGCAGGATCCCAATATGGCTACACCTTC.